Listed below are T cell receptor beta chains from one sample, sequenced in a study of vaccination effects on CD4 cells after COVID-19. What these receptors recognize is not known. Sequenced by immunoSEQ multiplex PCR; TCRdb stores in-frame clones only, minus some. The table has about 40,000 clones, under 70% seen once. The input for sequencing was CD4+ T cells from PBMCs cultured with SARS-CoV-2 spike peptides, taken before COVID-19 vaccination. The receptor source for this set is a human donor who received a COVID-19 vaccine. CDR3s include the opening cysteine and the closing phenylalanine or tryptophan. The D gene is left open where the match is weak. A clone size is listed for some rows: how often the clone was seen (once, few, many), or a class if it is expanded.

J | size | D | V | CDR3 | DNA
TRBJ1-1 | - | - | TRBV28 | CASSPWKGRAGAFF | TGTGCCAGCAGTCCATGGAAGGGCAGGGCAGGAGCTTTCTTT
TRBJ2-6 | - | TRBD1 | TRBV6-2/TRBV6-3 | CASSPDRGPSSGANVLTF | TGTGCCAGCAGTCCGGACAGGGGACCCTCCTCTGGGGCCAACGTCCTGACTTTC
TRBJ2-2 | - | - | TRBV2 | CASSRLDSGELFF | TGTGCCAGCAGTCGACTAGATTCCGGGGAGCTGTTTTTT
TRBJ2-2 | - | - | TRBV6-6 | CASSPFRLQGLFF | TGTGCCAGCAGTCCTTTCCGCCTCCAGGGGCTGTTTTTT
TRBJ1-2 | - | - | TRBV19 | CASSIGVTYGYTF | TGTGCCAGTAGTATTGGGGTAACCTATGGCTACACCTTC
TRBJ1-2 | - | TRBD1 | TRBV3-1/TRBV3-2 | CASSPYGTGGDGYTF | TGTGCCAGCAGCCCTTATGGGACAGGGGGCGATGGCTACACCTTC
TRBJ1-2 | few | TRBD1 | TRBV4-3 | CASADRVGYGYTF | TGCGCCAGCGCAGACAGGGTAGGCTATGGCTACACCTTC
TRBJ1-5 | few | TRBD1 | TRBV19 | CASSDTGTDRSNQPQHF | TGTGCCAGTAGCGATACCGGGACAGACCGTAGCAATCAGCCCCAGCATTTT
TRBJ1-3 | - | - | TRBV9 | CASSVAGSSGNTIYF | TGTGCCAGCAGCGTAGCGGGCAGCTCTGGAAACACCATATATTTT
TRBJ1-6 | - | - | TRBV5-1 | CASSPQGSGSPLHF | TGCGCCAGCAGCCCACAGGGATCGGGTTCACCCCTCCACTTT
TRBJ2-1 | - | - | TRBV28 | CASSSLAGEQFF | TGTGCCAGCAGTTCCTTAGCTGGTGAGCAGTTCTTC
TRBJ1-2 | - | - | TRBV3-1/TRBV3-2 | CASSQKYGYTF | TGTGCCAGCAGCCAAAAGTATGGCTACACCTTC
TRBJ1-1 | once | TRBD1 | TRBV7-8 | CASSFRVQGGTEAFF | TGTGCCAGCAGCTTCCGAGTACAGGGGGGGACTGAAGCTTTCTTT
TRBJ2-7 | - | TRBD1 | TRBV4-2 | CASSHTLGQGQGEQYF | TGTGCCAGCAGCCACACACTGGGACAGGGCCAGGGCGAGCAGTACTTC
TRBJ1-2 | - | - | TRBV7-9 | CASSLTDTKANYGYTF | TGTGCCAGCAGCTTGACGGACACCAAAGCTAACTATGGCTACACCTTC
TRBJ1-3 | medium-sized | - | TRBV11-2 | CASSLESGNTIYF | TGTGCCAGCAGCTTAGAGAGTGGAAACACCATATATTTT
TRBJ1-3 | - | - | TRBV6-1 | CASSERYSGNTIYF | TGTGCCAGCAGTGAACGGTACTCTGGAAACACCATATATTTT
TRBJ2-5 | - | - | TRBV9 | CASSVRGEQETQYF | TGTGCCAGCAGCGTCCGGGGAGAACAAGAGACCCAGTACTTC
TRBJ2-4 | - | TRBD2 | TRBV4-2 | CASSQETGLAGGLLNIQYF | TGTGCCAGCAGCCAAGAGACCGGACTAGCGGGGGGGCTATTAAACATTCAGTACTTC
TRBJ2-5 | - | TRBD2 | TRBV3-1/TRBV3-2 | CASSPHSGGASETQYF | TGTGCCAGCAGCCCACATAGCGGGGGGGCCTCGGAGACCCAGTACTTC
TRBJ1-3 | few | TRBD1 | TRBV5-1 | CASSTGGSGNTIYF | TGCGCCAGCAGCACAGGGGGCTCCGGAAACACCATATATTTT
TRBJ1-1 | - | - | TRBV5-1 | CASSLGGQSTEAFF | TGCGCCAGCAGCTTGGGGGGGCAAAGCACTGAAGCTTTCTTT
TRBJ2-3 | - | - | TRBV30 | CASRPGQRTDTQYF | TGTGCCTCCCGTCCCGGACAGAGGACAGATACGCAGTATTTT
TRBJ1-1 | - | - | TRBV25-1 | CASSTQGTEAFF | TGTGCCAGCAGCACGCAGGGAACTGAAGCTTTCTTT
TRBJ2-7 | few | TRBD2 | TRBV4-2 | CASSQALTGGYEQYF | TGTGCCAGCAGCCAAGCCTTGACGGGGGGTTACGAGCAGTACTTC
TRBJ2-7 | - | TRBD2 | TRBV2 | CASRLSTSGSLYEQYF | TGTGCCAGCAGACTCTCGACTAGCGGATCTTTATACGAGCAGTACTTC
TRBJ1-2 | - | - | TRBV30 | CAWSVFLGGHGYTF | TGTGCCTGGAGTGTATTTCTGGGGGGCCATGGCTACACCTTC
TRBJ1-6 | - | - | TRBV18 | CASSSGINSPLHF | TGTGCCAGCTCAAGCGGGATCAATTCACCCCTCCACTTT
TRBJ1-6 | - | - | TRBV5-4 | CASSFFGGIGSPLHF | TGTGCCAGCAGCTTTTTTGGGGGTATAGGTTCACCCCTCCACTTT
TRBJ1-3 | few | - | TRBV3-1/TRBV3-2 | CASSQDPTGPRSTIYF | TGTGCCAGCAGCCAAGATCCTACAGGGCCCCGGAGCACCATATATTTT
TRBJ2-3 | - | - | TRBV5-8 | CASSPGTSGTTDTQYF | TGTGCCAGCAGCCCAGGGACTTCCGGAACCACAGATACGCAGTATTTT
TRBJ2-6 | - | TRBD1 | TRBV4-3 | CASSQGDSSSGANVLTF | TGCGCCAGCAGCCAAGGGGACAGCTCCTCTGGGGCCAACGTCCTGACTTTC
TRBJ2-3 | - | - | TRBV6-4 | CASRGGDTQYF | TGTGCCAGCAGGGGTGGAGATACGCAGTATTTT
TRBJ2-5 | - | TRBD1 | TRBV5-5 | CASSAAIQGQGETQYF | TGTGCCAGCAGCGCGGCTATACAGGGGCAGGGGGAGACCCAGTACTTC
TRBJ1-6 | - | - | TRBV30 | CAWRPHSGLRSNSPLHF | TGTGCCTGGAGGCCTCATTCGGGGCTACGATCGAATTCACCCCTCCACTTT
TRBJ2-3 | once | - | TRBV7-9 | CASSPRIGRGPDTQYF | TGTGCCAGCAGCCCCCGGATCGGCAGGGGCCCAGATACGCAGTATTTT
TRBJ2-1 | - | - | TRBV7-2 | CASSLLPTGASYNEQFF | TGTGCCAGCAGCCTCCTACCGACAGGAGCCTCCTACAATGAGCAGTTCTTC
TRBJ1-6 | - | - | TRBV27 | CASGFAPGPYNSPLHF | TGTGCCAGCGGCTTCGCTCCGGGCCCCTATAATTCACCCCTCCACTTT
TRBJ2-1 | once | TRBD1 | TRBV5-6 | CASSFRDRGHNEQFF | TGTGCCAGCAGCTTCCGGGACAGGGGACACAATGAGCAGTTCTTC
TRBJ1-2 | - | TRBD1 | TRBV30 | CALGDRPNYGYTF | TGTGCCTTAGGGGACAGACCCAACTATGGCTACACCTTC
TRBJ2-2 | few | - | TRBV18 | CASSQGGSNTGELFF | TGTGCCAGCTCACAAGGGGGATCGAACACCGGGGAGCTGTTTTTT
TRBJ2-3 | - | - | TRBV6-5 | CATKLGYTQYF | TGTGCCACCAAGTTGGGGTATACGCAGTATTTT
TRBJ1-1 | - | - | TRBV25-1 | CASSEYSGVGNTEAFF | TGTGCCAGCAGTGAATATTCCGGGGTTGGGAACACTGAAGCTTTCTTT
TRBJ1-2 | - | - | TRBV12-5 | CASGFKAGRLVYGYTF | TGTGCTAGTGGTTTTAAGGCAGGGAGGTTGGTCTATGGCTACACCTTC
TRBJ2-7 | - | - | TRBV18 | CASSPPGTGFYEQYF | TGTGCCAGCTCACCTCCCGGGACGGGATTCTACGAGCAGTACTTC
TRBJ2-1 | - | - | TRBV4-1 | CASSQAGSHSNEQFF | TGCGCCAGCAGCCAAGCCGGAAGCCACAGCAATGAGCAGTTCTTC
TRBJ1-1 | - | - | TRBV6-1 | CASSERRGAAIRTEAFF | TGTGCCAGCAGTGAACGAAGGGGGGCCGCAATTCGCACTGAAGCTTTCTTT
TRBJ2-1 | - | TRBD2 | TRBV4-1 | CASSQDGSMLGGYDEQFF | TGCGCCAGCAGCCAAGACGGTTCGATGTTGGGGGGGTACGATGAGCAGTTCTTC
TRBJ1-1 | - | - | TRBV6-6 | CASSYLGGGRAFF | TGTGCCAGCAGTTACCTTGGTGGGGGAAGAGCTTTCTTT
TRBJ2-7 | - | - | TRBV5-1 | CASSFGQGRYEQYF | TGCGCCAGCAGCTTCGGGCAGGGGAGATACGAGCAGTACTTC